Sequencing of this T cell receptor beta chain was carried out in a study of T cell responses to AZD1222 COVID-19 vaccine. Of note for this clone: Antigen specificity is unknown.

Study results and caveats: Spike-specific TCR breadth and depth rose after two AZD1222 doses.

Here immunoSEQ multiplex PCR was the method, and the copy in TCRdb shows in-frame clones only, minus some. The table lists about 94,000 clones, 85% of them singletons. The CDR3 has 14 amino acids. Trimming cost V 5 bases and J 5 bases; bases outside gene matches: 10. Germline V gene data show CDR1 as GTSNPN and CDR2 as SVGIG (reference sequence). The V gene is TRBV30, the J gene TRBJ2-3, with 7 positions matching TRBD1. The sample was peripheral blood, taken 28 days after the second AZD1222 dose. This receptor was obtained from an adult who received the AZD1222 COVID-19 vaccine. CDR3 amino acids: CAWDAGQAIDTQYF. The DNA of the CDR3 is TGTGCCTGGGACGCAGGACAGGCCATAGATACGCAGTATTTT.